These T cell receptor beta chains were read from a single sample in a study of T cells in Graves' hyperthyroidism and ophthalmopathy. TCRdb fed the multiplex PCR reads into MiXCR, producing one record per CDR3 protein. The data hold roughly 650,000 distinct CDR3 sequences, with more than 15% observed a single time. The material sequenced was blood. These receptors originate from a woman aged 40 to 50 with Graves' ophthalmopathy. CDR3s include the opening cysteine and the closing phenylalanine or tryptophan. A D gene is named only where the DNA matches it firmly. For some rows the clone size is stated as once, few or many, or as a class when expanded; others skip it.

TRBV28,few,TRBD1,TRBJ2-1,CASRSPRSGGLYNEQFF,TGTGCCAGCAGATCCCCCCGGTCAGGGGGCCTTTACAATGAGCAGTTCTTC
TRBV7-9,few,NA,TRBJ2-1,CASSLVGRRNYNEQFF,TGTGCCAGCAGCTTAGTGGGTCGACGAAACTACAATGAGCAGTTCTTC
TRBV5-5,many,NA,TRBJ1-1,CASSLGGFNTEAFF,TGTGCCAGCAGCTTGGGTGGCTTTAACACTGAAGCTTTCTTT
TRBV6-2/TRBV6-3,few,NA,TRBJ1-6,CASSQLLDSPLHF,TGTGCCAGCAGTCAACTGTTGGATTCACCCCTCCACTTT
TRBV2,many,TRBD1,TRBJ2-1,CASSEYRGDYNEQFF,TGTGCCAGCAGTGAATACAGGGGAGACTACAATGAGCAGTTCTTC
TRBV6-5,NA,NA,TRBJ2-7,CAISYSKMGARNEQYF,TGTGCCATCAGTTACTCGAAGATGGGGGCTAGGAACGAGCAGTACTTC
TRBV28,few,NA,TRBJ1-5,CASSARWGAAQHF,TGTGCCAGCAGCGCAAGGTGGGGGGCGGCCCAGCATTTT
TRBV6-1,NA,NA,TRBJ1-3,CASRAAGNTIYF,TGTGCCAGCAGGGCAGCCGGAAACACCATATATTTT
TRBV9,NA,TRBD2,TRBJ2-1,CASSQPGTSGNYNEQFF,TGTGCCAGCAGTCAACCCGGGACTAGCGGTAACTACAATGAGCAGTTCTTC
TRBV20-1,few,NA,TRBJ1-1,CSARDRQNTEAFF,TGCAGTGCTAGAGACAGGCAAAACACTGAAGCTTTCTTT
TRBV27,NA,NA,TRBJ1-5,CASSLGHRRNQPQHF,TGTGCCAGCAGTTTGGGACATCGACGGAATCAGCCCCAGCATTTT
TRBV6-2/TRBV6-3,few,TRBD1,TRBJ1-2,CASGDRTMSYTF,TGTGCCAGCGGGGACAGGACTATGAGCTACACCTTC
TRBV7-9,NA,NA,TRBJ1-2,CASSPDGGLGYTF,TGTGCCAGCAGCCCAGACGGAGGTCTGGGCTACACCTTC
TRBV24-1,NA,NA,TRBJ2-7,CATSEASFLEQYF,TGTGCCACCAGTGAAGCCTCTTTTCTCGAGCAGTACTTC
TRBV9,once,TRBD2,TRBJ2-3,CASSGRGRASDTQYF,TGTGCCAGCAGCGGTCGCGGGAGGGCCAGTGATACGCAGTATTTT
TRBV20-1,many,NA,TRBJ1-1,CSASSGDTHTEAFF,TGCAGTGCTAGTTCAGGGGACACTCACACTGAAGCTTTCTTT
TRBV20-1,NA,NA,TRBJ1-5,CSASSMRTSDQPQHF,TGCAGTGCTAGCAGTATGAGGACTAGCGATCAGCCCCAGCATTTT
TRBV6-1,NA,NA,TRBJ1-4,CASSPRAPSTNEKLFF,TGTGCCAGCAGCCCCCGCGCACCATCAACTAATGAAAAACTGTTTTTT
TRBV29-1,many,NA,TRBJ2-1,CSVEGAGKADQFF,TGCAGCGTTGAGGGGGCGGGGAAAGCAGACCAGTTCTTC
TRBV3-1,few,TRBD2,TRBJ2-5,CASSLGLAGQGGETQYF,TGTGCCAGCAGCCTAGGACTAGCGGGACAAGGGGGAGAGACCCAGTACTTC
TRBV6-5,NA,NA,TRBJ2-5,CASSYPPGQGGETQYF,TGTGCCAGCAGTTACCCCCCCGGACAGGGAGGGGAGACCCAGTACTTC
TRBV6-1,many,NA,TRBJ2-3,CASRPGPGDTQYF,TGTGCCAGTCGACCGGGCCCAGGGGATACGCAGTATTTT
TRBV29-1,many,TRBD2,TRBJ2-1,CSVAGTSVYNEQFF,TGCAGCGTGGCTGGGACTAGCGTTTACAATGAGCAGTTCTTC
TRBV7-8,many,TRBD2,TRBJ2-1,CASSLGRLAGVEEQFF,TGTGCCAGCAGCTTAGGACGACTAGCGGGAGTCGAAGAGCAGTTCTTC
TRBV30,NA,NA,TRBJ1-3,CAWSGQQGNTIYF,TGTGCCTGGAGTGGGCAACAGGGCAACACCATATATTTT
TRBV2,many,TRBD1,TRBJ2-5,CASSRDRANQETQYF,TGTGCCAGCAGTAGGGACAGAGCAAACCAAGAGACCCAGTACTTC
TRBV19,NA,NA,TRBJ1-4,CASSETAPYEKLFF,TGTGCCAGTAGTGAAACAGCACCCTATGAAAAACTGTTTTTT
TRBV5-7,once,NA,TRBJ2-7,CASSGRQGYEQYF,TGTGCCAGCAGCGGGCGCCAAGGGTACGAGCAGTACTTC
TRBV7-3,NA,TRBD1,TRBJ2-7,CASSLNGQGNNEQYF,TGTGCCAGCAGCCTCAACGGACAGGGAAACAACGAGCAGTACTTC
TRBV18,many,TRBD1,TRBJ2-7,CASSPGQGNPYEQYF,TGTGCCAGCTCACCAGGACAGGGTAATCCCTACGAGCAGTACTTC
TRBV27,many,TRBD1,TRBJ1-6,CASRQGIANSPLHF,TGTGCCAGCCGACAGGGGATTGCGAATTCACCCCTCCACTTT
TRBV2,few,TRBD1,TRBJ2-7,CAGQGNYEQYF,TGTGCCGGACAGGGGAACTACGAGCAGTACTTC
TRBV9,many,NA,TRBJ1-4,CASSLTGAGEKLFF,TGTGCCAGCAGCCTTACGGGGGCAGGGGAAAAACTGTTTTTT
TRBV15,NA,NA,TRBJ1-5,CATSFPGSNQPQHF,TGTGCCACCAGCTTCCCGGGCAGCAATCAGCCCCAGCATTTT
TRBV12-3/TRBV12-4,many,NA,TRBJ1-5,CASSLGHEKPQHF,TGTGCCAGCAGTTTAGGGCATGAGAAGCCCCAGCATTTT
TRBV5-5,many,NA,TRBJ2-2,CASSPRPEIGNTGELFF,TGTGCCAGCAGCCCCCGACCGGAAATAGGGAACACCGGGGAGCTGTTTTTT
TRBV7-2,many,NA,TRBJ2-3,CASSLDFEDTDTQYF,TGTGCCAGCAGCTTAGATTTCGAGGACACAGATACGCAGTATTTT
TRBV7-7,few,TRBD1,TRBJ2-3,CASSSGQGATDTQYF,TGTGCTAGCAGCTCGGGACAGGGAGCGACAGATACGCAGTATTTT
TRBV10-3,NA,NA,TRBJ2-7,CAISEGAPYEQYF,TGTGCCATCAGTGAGGGTGCACCTTACGAGCAGTACTTC
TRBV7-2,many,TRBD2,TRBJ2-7,CASSFSGTNYEQYF,TGTGCCAGCAGCTTTAGCGGGACGAATTACGAGCAGTACTTC
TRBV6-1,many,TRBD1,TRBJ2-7,CASKLRTGGYEQYF,TGTGCCAGCAAATTGCGGACAGGGGGCTACGAGCAGTACTTC
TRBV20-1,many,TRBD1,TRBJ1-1,CSAPMGQTNTEAFF,TGCAGTGCGCCGATGGGACAGACGAACACTGAAGCTTTCTTT
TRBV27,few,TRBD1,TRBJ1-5,CASSTGGVYSNQPQHF,TGTGCCAGCAGTACAGGGGGCGTCTATAGCAATCAGCCCCAGCATTTT
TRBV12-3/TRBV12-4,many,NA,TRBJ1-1,CASSLQAMNTEAFF,TGTGCCAGCAGTTTACAGGCCATGAACACTGAAGCTTTCTTT
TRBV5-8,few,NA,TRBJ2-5,CASSSEQGSGVTQYF,TGTGCCAGCAGCTCGGAACAGGGTTCGGGGGTGACCCAGTACTTC
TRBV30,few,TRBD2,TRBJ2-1,CAWRTTSGRRNEQFF,TGTGCCTGGAGGACGACTAGCGGGAGGCGCAATGAGCAGTTCTTC